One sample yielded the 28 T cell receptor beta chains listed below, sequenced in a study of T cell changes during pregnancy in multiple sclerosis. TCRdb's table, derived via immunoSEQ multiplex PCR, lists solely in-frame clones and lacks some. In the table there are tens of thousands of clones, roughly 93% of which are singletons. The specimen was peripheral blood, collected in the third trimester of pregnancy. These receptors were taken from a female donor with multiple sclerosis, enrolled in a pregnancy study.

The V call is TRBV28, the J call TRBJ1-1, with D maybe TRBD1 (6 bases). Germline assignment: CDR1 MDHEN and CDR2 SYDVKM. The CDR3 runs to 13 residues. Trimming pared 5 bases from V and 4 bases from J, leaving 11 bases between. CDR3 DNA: TGTGCCAGCAGTGGCAGGGGTTTCACTGAAGCTTTCTTT. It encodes CASSGRGFTEAFF.

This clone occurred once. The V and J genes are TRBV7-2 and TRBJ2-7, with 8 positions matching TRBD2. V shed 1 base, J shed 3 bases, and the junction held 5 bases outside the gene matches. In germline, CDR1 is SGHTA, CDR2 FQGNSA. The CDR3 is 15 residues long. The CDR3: CASSLVVTSGYEQYF. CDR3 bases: TGTGCCAGCAGCTTAGTGGTCACTAGCGGCTACGAGCAGTACTTC.

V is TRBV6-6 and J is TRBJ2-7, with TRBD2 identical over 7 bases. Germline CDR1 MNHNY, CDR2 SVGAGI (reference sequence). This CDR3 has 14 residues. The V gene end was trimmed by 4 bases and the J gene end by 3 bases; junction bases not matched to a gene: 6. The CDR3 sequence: CASSLLADNYEQYF. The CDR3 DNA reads TGTGCCAGCAGTTTGCTAGCGGACAACTACGAGCAGTACTTC.

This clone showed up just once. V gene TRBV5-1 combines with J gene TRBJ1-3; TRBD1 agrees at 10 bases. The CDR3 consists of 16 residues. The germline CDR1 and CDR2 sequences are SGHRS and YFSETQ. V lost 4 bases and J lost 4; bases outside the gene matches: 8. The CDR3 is CASSVGDRGRGNTIYF. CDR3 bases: TGCGCCAGCAGCGTGGGGGACAGGGGTCGAGGAAACACCATATATTTT.

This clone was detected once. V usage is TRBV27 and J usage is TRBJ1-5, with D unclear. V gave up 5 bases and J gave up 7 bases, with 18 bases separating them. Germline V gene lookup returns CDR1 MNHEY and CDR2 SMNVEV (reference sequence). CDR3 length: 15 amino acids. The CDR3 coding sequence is TGTGCCAGCAGTCTCCTCTCGGGCGCGGGGCAGCCCCAGCATTTT. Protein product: CASSLLSGAGQPQHF.

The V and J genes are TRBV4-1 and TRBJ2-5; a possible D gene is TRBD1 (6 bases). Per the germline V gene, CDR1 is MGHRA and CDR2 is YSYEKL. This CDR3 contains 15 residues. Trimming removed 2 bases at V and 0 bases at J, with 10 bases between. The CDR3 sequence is CASSQLQGYQETQYF. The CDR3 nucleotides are TGCGCCAGCAGCCAACTCCAGGGGTACCAAGAGACCCAGTACTTC.

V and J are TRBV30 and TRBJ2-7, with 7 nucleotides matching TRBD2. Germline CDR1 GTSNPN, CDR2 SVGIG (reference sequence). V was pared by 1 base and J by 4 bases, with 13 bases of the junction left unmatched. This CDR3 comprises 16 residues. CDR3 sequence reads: CAWSGIMGEGLYEQYF. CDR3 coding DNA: TGTGCCTGGAGTGGAATTATGGGGGAGGGCCTGTACGAGCAGTACTTC.

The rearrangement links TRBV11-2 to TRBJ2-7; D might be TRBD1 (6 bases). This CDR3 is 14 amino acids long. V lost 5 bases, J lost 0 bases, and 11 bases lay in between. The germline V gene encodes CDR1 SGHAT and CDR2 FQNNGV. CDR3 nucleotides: TGTGCCAGCAGCGGGTGGGACACCTCCTACGAGCAGTACTTC. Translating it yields CASSGWDTSYEQYF.

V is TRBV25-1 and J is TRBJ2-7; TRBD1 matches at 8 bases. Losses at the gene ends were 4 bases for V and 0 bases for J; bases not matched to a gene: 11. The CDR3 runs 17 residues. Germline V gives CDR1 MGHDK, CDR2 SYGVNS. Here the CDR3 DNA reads TGTGCCAGCAGTGTTGTTGACAGGGGACGTACCTCCTACGAGCAGTACTTC. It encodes CASSVVDRGRTSYEQYF.

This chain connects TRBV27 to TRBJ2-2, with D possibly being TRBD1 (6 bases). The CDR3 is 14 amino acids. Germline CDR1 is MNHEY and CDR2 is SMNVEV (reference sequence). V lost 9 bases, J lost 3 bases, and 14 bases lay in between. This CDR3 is CASSGTQYTGELFF. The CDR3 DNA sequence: TGTGCCAGTTCCGGGACACAATACACCGGGGAGCTGTTTTTT.

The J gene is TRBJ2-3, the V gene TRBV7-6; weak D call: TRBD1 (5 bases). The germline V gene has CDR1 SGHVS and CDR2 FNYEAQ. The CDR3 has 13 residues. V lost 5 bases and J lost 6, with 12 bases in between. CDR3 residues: CASSRTKGDTQYF. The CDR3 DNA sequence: TGTGCCAGCAGCCGGACGAAGGGGGATACGCAGTATTTT.

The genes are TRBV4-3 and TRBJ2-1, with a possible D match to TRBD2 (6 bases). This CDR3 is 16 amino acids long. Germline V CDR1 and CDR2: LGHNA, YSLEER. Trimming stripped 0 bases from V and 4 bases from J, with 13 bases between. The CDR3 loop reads CASSQDWASAYNEQFF. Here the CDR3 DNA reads TGCGCCAGCAGCCAAGATTGGGCTAGCGCTTACAATGAGCAGTTCTTC.

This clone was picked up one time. Here the CDR3 reads CASSIQGVEAKNIQYF. As DNA, the CDR3 is TGTGCCAGCAGTATCCAGGGCGTCGAGGCCAAAAACATTCAGTACTTC. This sequence joins TRBV6-6 and TRBJ2-4; a possible D gene is TRBD1 (5 bases). Trimming stripped 5 bases from V and 1 base from J, with 15 bases between. The germline V gene has CDR1 MNHNY and CDR2 SVGAGI (reference sequence). The CDR3 totals 16 residues.

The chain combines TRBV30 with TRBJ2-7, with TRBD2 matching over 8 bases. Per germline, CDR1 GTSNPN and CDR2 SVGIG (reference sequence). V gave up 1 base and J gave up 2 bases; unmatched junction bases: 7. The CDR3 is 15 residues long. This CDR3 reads CAWSAAGGGPYEQYF. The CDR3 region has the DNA TGTGCCTGGAGTGCCGCGGGGGGCGGCCCCTACGAGCAGTACTTC.

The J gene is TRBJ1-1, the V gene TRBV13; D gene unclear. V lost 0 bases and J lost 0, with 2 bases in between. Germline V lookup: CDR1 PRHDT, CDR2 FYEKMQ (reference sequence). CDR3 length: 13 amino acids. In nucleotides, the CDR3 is TGTGCCAGCAGCTTAGGCATGAACACTGAAGCTTTCTTT. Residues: CASSLGMNTEAFF.

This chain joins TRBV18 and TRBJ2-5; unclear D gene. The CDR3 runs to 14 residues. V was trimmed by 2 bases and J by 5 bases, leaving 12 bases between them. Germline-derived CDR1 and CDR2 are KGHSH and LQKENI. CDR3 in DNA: TGTGCCAGCTCACCAGGAGAGGCGGTCGAGACCCAGTACTTC. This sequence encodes CASSPGEAVETQYF.

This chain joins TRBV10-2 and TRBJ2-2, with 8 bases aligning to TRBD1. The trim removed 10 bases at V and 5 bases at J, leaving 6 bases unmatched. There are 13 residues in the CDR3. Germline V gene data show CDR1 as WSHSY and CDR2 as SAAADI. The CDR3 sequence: CAIRTGTTGELFF. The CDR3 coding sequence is TGCGCCATCCGGACAGGGACAACCGGGGAGCTGTTTTTT.

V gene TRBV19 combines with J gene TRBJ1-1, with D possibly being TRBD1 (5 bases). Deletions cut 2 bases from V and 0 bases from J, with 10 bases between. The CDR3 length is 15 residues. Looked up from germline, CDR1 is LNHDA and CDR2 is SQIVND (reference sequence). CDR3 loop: CASSIQGGMNTEAFF. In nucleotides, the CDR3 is TGTGCCAGTAGTATACAGGGTGGCATGAACACTGAAGCTTTCTTT.

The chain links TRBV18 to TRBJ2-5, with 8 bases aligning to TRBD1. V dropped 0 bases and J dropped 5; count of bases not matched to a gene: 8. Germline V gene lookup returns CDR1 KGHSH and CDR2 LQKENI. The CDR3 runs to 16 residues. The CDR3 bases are TGTGCCAGCTCACCACCGAGGGGACAGGAGTTGGAGACCCAGTACTTC. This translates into CASSPPRGQELETQYF.

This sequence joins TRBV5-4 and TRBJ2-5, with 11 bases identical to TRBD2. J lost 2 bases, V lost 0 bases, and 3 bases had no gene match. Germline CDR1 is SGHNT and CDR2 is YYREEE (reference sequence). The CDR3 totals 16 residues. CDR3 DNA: TGTGCCAGCAGCTTGGGCGTAGCGGGAGGGCAAGAGACCCAGTACTTC. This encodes CASSLGVAGGQETQYF.

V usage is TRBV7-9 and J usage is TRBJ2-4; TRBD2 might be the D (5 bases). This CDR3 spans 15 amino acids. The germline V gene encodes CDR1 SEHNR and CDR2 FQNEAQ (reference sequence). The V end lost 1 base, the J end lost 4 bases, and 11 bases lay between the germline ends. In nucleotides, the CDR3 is TGTGCCAGCAGCTTAGGGGAATCGGGAAAAAACATTCAGTACTTC. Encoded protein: CASSLGESGKNIQYF.

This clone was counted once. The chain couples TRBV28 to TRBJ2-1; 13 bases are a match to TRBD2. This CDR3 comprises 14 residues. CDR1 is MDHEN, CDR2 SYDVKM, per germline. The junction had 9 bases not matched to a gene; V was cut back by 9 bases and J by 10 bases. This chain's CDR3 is CASNGLAGAGEQFF. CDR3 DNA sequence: TGTGCCAGTAACGGACTAGCGGGAGCAGGGGAGCAGTTCTTC.

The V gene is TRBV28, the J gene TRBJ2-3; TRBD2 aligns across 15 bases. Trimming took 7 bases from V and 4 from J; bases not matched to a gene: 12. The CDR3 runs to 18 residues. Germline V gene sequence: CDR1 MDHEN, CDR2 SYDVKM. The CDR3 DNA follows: TGTGCCAGCAAACAGGGGCCCTGGACTAGCGGGAGGGCAGATACGCAGTATTTT. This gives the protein CASKQGPWTSGRADTQYF. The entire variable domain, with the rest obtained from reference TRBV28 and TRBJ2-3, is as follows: DVKVTQSSRYLVKRTGEKVFLECVQDMDHENMFWYRQDPGLGLRLIYFSYDVKMKEKGDIPEGYSVSREKKERFSLILESASTNQTSMYLCASKQGPWTSGRADTQYFGPGTRLTVL.

The CDR3 sequence: CASSPPDRGGYEQYF. The CDR3 bases are TGTGCCAGCAGCCCCCCGGACAGGGGAGGGTACGAGCAGTACTTC. This rearrangement joins TRBV7-9 to TRBJ2-7; TRBD1 matches at 9 bases. Unmatched junction bases numbered 9, after V lost 5 bases and J lost 4 bases. Per the germline V gene, CDR1 is SEHNR and CDR2 is FQNEAQ (reference sequence). CDR3 size: 15 residues.

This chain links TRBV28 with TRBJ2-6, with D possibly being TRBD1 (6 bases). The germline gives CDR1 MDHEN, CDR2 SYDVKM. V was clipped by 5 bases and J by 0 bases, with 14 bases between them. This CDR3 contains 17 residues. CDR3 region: CASSRRGTPSGANVLTF. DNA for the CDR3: TGTGCCAGCAGTCGTAGGGGGACCCCCTCTGGGGCCAACGTCCTGACTTTC.

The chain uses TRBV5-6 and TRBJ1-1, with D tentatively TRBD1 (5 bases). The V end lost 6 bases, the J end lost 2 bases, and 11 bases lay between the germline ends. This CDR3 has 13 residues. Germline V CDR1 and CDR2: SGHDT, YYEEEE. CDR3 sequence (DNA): TGTGCCAGCAATACCCAGGGAAACACTGAAGCTTTCTTT. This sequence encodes CASNTQGNTEAFF.

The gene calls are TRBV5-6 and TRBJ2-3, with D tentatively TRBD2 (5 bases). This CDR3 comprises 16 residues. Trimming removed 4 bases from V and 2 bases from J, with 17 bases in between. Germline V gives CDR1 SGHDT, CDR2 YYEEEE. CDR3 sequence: CASSPLERNTTDTQYF. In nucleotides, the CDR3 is TGTGCCAGCAGCCCTTTAGAGCGGAACACCACAGATACGCAGTATTTT.

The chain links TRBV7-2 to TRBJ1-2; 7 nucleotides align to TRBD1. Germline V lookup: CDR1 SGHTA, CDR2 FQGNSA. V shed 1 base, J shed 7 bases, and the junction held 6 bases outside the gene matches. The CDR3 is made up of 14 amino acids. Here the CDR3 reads CASSLETGVIGYTF. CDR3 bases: TGTGCCAGCAGCTTAGAAACAGGGGTCATTGGCTACACCTTC.